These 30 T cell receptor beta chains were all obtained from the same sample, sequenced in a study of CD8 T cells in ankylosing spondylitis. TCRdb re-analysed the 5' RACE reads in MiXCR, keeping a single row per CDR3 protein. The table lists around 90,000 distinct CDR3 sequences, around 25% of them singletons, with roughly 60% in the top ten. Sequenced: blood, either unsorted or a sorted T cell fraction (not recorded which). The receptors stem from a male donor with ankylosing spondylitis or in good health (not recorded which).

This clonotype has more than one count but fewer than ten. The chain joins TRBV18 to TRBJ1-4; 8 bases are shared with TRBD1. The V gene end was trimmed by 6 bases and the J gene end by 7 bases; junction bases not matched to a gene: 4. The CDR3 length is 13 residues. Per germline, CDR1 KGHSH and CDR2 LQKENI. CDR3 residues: CASSPQGAEKLFF. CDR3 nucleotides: TGTGCCAGCTCTCCCCAGGGGGCTGAAAAACTGTTTTTT.

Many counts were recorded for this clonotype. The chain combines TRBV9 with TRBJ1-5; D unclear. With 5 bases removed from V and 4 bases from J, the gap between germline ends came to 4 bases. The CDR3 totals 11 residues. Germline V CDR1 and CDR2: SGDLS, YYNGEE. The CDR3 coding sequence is TGTGCCAGCAGTCGTAATCAGCCCCAGCATTTT. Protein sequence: CASSRNQPQHF.

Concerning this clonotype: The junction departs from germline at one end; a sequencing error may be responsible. CDR3 sequence (DNA): TGCGCCAGCAGCGTGGGACTTTGGTCCTCCAATGAGCAGTTCTTC. It translates to CASSVGLWSSNEQFF. The chain has TRBV5-1 and TRBJ2-1; tentative D call: TRBD2 (6 bases). Germline loops: CDR1 SGHRS, CDR2 YFSETQ. The CDR3 is 15 amino acids. Supplemented by reference TRBV5-1 and TRBJ2-1, the full variable domain reads KAGVTQTPRYLIKTRGQQVTLSCSPISGHRSVSWYQQTPGQGLQFLFEYFSETQRNKGNFPGRFSGRQFSNSRSEMNVSTLELGDSALYLCASSVGLWSSNEQFFGPGTRLTVL.

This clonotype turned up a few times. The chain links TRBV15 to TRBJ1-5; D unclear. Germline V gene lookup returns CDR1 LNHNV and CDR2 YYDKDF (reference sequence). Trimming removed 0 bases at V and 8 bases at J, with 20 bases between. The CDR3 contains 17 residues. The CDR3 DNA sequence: TGTGCCACCAGCAGAGATCTGGGCATCACCCGAAGGGAGCCCCAGCATTTT. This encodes CATSRDLGITRREPQHF.

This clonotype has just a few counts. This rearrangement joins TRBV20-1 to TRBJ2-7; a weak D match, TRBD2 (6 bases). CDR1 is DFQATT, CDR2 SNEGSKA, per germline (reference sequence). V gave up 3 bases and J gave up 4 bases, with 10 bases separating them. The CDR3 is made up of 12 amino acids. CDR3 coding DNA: TGCAGTGCTAGCGGGAGAGGGTACGAGCAGTACTTC. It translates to CSASGRGYEQYF.

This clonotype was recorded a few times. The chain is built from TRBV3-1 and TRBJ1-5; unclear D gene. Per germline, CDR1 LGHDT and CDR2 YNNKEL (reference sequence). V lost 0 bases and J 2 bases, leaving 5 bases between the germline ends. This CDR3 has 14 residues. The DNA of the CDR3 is TGTGCCAGCAGCCAAGATTTAGGCAATCAGCCCCAGCATTTT. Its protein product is CASSQDLGNQPQHF.

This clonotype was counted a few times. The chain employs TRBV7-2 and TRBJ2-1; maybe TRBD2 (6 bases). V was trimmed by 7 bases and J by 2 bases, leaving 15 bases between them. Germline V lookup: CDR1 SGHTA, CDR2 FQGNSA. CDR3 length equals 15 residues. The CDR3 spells CASTLLGRPYNEQFF. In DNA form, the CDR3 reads TGTGCCAGCACCCTCCTGGGGAGGCCCTACAATGAGCAGTTCTTC.

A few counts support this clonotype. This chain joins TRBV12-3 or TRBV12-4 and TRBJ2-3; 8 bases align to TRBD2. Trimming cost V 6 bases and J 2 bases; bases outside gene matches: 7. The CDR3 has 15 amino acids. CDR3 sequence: CASSSLAGITDTQYF. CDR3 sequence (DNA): TGTGCCAGCAGCTCATTAGCGGGGATCACAGATACGCAGTATTTT.

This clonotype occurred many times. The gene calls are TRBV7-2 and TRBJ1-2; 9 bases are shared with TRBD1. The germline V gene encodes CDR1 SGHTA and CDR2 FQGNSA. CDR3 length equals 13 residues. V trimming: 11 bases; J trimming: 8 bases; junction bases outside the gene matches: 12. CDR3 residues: CAEYRDRVDGYTF. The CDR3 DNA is TGTGCCGAATACCGGGACAGGGTTGACGGCTACACCTTC.

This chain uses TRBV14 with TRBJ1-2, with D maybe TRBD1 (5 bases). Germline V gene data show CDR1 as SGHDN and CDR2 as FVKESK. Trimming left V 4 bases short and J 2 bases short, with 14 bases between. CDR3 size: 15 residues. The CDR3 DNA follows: TGTGCCAGCAGCCCAGAGCGGGGGGAAAACTATGGCTACACCTTC. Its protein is CASSPERGENYGYTF.

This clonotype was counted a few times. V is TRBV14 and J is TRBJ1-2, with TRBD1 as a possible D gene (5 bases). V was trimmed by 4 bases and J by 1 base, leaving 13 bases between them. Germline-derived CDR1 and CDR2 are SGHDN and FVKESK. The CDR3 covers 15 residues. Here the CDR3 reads CASSPRTDSNYGYTF. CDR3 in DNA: TGTGCCAGCAGCCCGAGAACCGACAGTAACTATGGCTACACCTTC.

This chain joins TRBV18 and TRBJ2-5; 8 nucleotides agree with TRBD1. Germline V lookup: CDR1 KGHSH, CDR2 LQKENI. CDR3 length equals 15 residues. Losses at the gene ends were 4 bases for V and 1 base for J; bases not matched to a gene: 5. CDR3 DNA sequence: TGTGCCAGCTCACGACAGGGGACCGTCCAAGAGACCCAGTACTTC. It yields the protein CASSRQGTVQETQYF.

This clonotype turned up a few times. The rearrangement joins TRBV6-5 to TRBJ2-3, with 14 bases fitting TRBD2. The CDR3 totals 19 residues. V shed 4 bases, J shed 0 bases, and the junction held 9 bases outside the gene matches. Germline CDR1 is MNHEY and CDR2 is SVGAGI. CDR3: CASSSLGTSGGTSTDTQYF. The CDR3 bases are TGTGCCAGCAGTTCCCTAGGGACTAGCGGGGGAACTAGCACAGATACGCAGTATTTT.

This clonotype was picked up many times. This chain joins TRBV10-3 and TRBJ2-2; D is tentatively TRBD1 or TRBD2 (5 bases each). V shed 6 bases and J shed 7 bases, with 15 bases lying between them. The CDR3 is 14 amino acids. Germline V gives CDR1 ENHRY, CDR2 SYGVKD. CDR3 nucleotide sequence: TGTGCCATCAGCTGGGACCCCGAGGGCGGGGAGCTGTTTTTT. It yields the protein CAISWDPEGGELFF.

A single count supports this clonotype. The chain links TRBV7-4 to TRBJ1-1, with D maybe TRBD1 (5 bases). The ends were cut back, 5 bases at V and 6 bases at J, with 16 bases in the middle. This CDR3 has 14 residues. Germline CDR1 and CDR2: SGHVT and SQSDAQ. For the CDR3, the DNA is TGTGCCAGCAGCCACAGAGATGGGACCTCTGAAGCTTTCTTT. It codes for CASSHRDGTSEAFF.

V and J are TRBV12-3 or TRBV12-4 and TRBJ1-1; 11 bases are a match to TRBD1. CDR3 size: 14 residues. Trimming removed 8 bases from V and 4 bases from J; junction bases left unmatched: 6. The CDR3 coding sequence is TGTGCCAGCTTAGGGACAGGGGGGCGCACTGAAGCTTTCTTT. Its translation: CASLGTGGRTEAFF.

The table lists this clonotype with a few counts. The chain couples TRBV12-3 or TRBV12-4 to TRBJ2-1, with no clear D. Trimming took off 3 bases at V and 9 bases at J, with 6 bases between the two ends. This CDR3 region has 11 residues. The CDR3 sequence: CASSFASEQFF. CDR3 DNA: TGTGCCAGCAGTTTCGCTAGTGAGCAGTTCTTC.

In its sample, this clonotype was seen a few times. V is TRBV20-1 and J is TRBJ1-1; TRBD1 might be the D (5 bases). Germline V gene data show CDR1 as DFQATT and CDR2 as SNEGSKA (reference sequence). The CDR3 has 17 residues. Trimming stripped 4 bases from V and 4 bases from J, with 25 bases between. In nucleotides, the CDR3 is TGCAGTGCTATGTCATCTTTTGGGGTGTACACAGGCACTGAAGCTTTCTTT. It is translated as CSAMSSFGVYTGTEAFF.

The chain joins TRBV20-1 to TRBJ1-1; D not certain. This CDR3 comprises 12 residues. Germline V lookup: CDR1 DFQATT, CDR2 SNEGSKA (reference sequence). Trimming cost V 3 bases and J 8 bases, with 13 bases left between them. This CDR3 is CSASASETEAFF. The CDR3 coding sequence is TGCAGTGCTAGTGCTTCTGAAACCGAAGCTTTCTTT.

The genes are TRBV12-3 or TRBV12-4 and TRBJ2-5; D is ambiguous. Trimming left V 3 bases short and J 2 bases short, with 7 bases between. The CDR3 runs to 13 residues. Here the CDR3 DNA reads TGTGCCAGCAGTTTTGGCAGGCAAGAGACCCAGTACTTC. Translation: CASSFGRQETQYF.

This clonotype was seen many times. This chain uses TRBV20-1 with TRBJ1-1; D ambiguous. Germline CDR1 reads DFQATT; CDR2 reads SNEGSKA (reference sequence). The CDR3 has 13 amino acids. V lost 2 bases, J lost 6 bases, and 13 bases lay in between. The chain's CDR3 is CSARIDLWAEAFF. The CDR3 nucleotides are TGCAGTGCTAGAATCGACCTGTGGGCTGAAGCTTTCTTT.

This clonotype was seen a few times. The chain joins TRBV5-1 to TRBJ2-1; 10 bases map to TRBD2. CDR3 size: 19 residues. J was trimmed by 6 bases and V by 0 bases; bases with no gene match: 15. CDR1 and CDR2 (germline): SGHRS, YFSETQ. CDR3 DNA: TGCGCCAGCAGCTTGGATGGTCGCGTTTCTAGCGGGGGATCCAATGAGCAGTTCTTC. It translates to CASSLDGRVSSGGSNEQFF.

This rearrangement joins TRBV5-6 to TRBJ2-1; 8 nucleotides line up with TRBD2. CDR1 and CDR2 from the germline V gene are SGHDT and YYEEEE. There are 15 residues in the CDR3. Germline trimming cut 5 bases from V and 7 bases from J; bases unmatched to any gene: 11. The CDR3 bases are TGTGCCAGCAGTCCGGGGGGGCGGAGGAAGAATGAGCAGTTCTTC. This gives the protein CASSPGGRRKNEQFF.

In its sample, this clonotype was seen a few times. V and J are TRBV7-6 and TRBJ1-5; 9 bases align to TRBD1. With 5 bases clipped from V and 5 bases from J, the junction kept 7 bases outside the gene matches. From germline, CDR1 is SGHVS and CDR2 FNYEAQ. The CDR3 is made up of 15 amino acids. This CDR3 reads CASSKGTGLYQPQHF. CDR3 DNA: TGTGCCAGCAGCAAAGGGACAGGGCTATATCAGCCCCAGCATTTT.

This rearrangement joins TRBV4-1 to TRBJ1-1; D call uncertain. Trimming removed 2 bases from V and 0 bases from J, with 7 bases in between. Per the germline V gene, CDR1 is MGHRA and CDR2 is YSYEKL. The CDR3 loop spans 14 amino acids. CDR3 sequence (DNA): TGCGCCAGCAGCCAAAGGACGGTGAACACTGAAGCTTTCTTT. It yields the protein CASSQRTVNTEAFF.

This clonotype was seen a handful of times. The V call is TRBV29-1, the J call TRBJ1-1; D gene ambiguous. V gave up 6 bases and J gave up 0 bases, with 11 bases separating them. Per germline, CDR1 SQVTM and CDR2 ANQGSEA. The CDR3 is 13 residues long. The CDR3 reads CSVRSRMNTEAFF. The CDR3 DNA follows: TGCAGCGTCCGTAGTCGCATGAACACTGAAGCTTTCTTT.

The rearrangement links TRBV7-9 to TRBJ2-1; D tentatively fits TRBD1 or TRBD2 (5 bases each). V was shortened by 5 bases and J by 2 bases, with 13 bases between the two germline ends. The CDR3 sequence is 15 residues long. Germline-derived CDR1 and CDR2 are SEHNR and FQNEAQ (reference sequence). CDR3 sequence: CASSQRGGTYNEQFF. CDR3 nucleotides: TGTGCCAGCAGCCAACGTGGGGGTACCTACAATGAGCAGTTCTTC.

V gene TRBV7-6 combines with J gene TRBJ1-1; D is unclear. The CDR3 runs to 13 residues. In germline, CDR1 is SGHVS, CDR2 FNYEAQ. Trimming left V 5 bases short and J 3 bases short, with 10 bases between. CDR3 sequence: CASSQARYTEAFF. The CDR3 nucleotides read TGTGCCAGCAGCCAGGCCAGGTACACTGAAGCTTTCTTT.

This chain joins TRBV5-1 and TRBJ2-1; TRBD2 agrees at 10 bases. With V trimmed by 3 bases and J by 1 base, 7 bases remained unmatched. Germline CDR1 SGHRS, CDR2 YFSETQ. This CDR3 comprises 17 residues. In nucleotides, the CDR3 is TGCGCCAGCAGCTCACCGGGTAGCGGGGGGTCCTACAATGAGCAGTTCTTC. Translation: CASSSPGSGGSYNEQFF.

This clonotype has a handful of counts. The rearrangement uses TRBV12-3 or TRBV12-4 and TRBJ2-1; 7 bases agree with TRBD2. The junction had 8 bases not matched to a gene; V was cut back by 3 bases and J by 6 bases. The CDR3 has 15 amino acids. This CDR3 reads CASSFKGRGGNEQFF. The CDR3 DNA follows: TGTGCCAGCAGTTTTAAGGGCCGCGGGGGCAATGAGCAGTTCTTC.